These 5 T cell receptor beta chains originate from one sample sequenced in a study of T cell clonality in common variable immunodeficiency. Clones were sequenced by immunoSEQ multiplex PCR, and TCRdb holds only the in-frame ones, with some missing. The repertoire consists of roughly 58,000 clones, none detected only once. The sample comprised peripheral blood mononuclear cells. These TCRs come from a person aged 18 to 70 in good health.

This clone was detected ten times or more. The CDR3 bases that were read are TGTGCCAGCAGGATTCCGGGGGGAATTTGGGACTCTGGAAACACC. Amino acid sequence: CASRIPGGIWDSGNT. The whole CDR3 is CASRIPGGIWDSGNTIYF. The gene calls are TRBV2 and TRBJ1-3; a weak D match, TRBD1 (5 bases). The observed sequence ends 3 residues before the CDR3 terminus, with the missing tail filled in from the germline J gene. Germline values: CDR1 SNHLY, CDR2 FYNNEI. The CDR3 consists of 18 residues. Trimming stripped 6 bases from V and 0 bases from J, with 21 bases between.

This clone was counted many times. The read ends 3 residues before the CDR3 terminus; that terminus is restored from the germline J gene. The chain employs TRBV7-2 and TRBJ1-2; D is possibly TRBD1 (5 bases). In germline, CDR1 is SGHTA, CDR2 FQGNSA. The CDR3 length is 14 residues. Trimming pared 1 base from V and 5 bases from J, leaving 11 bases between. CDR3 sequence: CASSLEPGKYGYTF. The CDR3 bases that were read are TGTGCCAGCAGCTTAGAGCCAGGGAAATATGGC.

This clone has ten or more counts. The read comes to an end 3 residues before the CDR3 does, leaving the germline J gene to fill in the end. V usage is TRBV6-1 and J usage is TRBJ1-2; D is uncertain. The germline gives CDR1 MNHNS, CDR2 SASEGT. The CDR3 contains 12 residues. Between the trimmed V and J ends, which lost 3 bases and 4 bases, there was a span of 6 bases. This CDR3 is CASSEGSYGYTF. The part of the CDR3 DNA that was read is TGTGCCAGCAGTGAGGGCAGCTATGGC.

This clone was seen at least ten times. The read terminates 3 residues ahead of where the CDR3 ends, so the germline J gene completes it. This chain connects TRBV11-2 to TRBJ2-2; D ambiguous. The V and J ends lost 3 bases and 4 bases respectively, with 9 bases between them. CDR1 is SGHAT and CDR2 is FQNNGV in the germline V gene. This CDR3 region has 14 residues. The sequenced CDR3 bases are TGTGCCAGCAGCTTTAGCAGACCCACCGGGGAG. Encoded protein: CASSFSRPTGE. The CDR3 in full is CASSFSRPTGELFF.

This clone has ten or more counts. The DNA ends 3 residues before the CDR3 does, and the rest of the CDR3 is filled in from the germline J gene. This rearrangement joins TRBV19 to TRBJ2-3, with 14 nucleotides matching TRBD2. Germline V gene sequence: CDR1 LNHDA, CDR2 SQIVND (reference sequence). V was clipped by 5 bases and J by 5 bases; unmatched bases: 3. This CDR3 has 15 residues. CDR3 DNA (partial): TGTGCCAGTAGTCCGGGACTAGCGGGAGTAGATACG. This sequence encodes CASSPGLAGVDT. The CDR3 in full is CASSPGLAGVDTQYF. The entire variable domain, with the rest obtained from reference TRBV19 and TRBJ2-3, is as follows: DGGITQSPKYLFRKEGQNVTLSCEQNLNHDAMYWYRQDPGQGLRLIYYSQIVNDFQKGDIAEGYSVSREKKESFPLTVTSAQKNPTAFYLCASSPGLAGVDTQYFGPGTRLTVL.